Given below is one T cell receptor beta chain in context. Its target is unknown. The source material, RNA transcripts, was used to amplify TCR beta CDR3 regions. HTBI primers drove first-round RT-PCR of the TCR CDR3. TCRdb re-derived calls from the multiplex PCR reads in MiXCR, one entry per CDR3 protein. In the table there are about 600,000 distinct CDR3 sequences, 16% of which are singletons. This sample was included in a study of T cells in Graves' hyperthyroidism and ophthalmopathy. General study points: Ophthalmopathy and stable hyperthyroidism were separated by a 13 V-J model.

The clonotype originates from a middle-aged woman with Graves' ophthalmopathy. The sample taken for sequencing was blood.

CDR3 in amino acids: CASNAETGGTDTQYF. The CDR3 DNA sequence: TGTGCCAGCAATGCCGAGACAGGGGGCACAGATACGCAGTATTTT. The J gene is TRBJ2-3, the V gene TRBV5-4, with TRBD1 matching 8 bases. This CDR3 spans 15 amino acids. Germline CDR1 and CDR2: SGHNT and YYREEE (reference sequence). The junction had 7 bases not matched to a gene; V was cut back by 6 bases and J by 1 base.